This note documents a single T cell receptor beta chain sequence. Other DNA sequences in this specimen translate into the identical CDR3. The data originate from a study of shared clonotypes between healthy human individuals. CDR1 PRHDT and CDR2 FYEKMQ come from the germline V gene (reference sequence). V dropped 3 bases and J dropped 5 bases, with 10 bases sitting between them. The CDR3 extends over 13 amino acids. Naive-designated CD8 cells lacked CD45RO, were positively enriched for CCR7, and omitted terminally differentiated effector memory CD45RA+ cells. Produced via immunoSEQ multiplex PCR; TCRdb's table is partial and in-frame only. Of around 2,000,000 clones listed, over 85% are singletons.

The origin of this receptor is a man younger than 30 in good health. Material for sequencing was naive CD8+ T cells sorted from blood. The J gene is TRBJ1-1, the V gene TRBV13, with a possible D match to TRBD1 (6 bases). This chain's CDR3 is CASSFEGGTEAFF. The CDR3 region has the DNA TGTGCCAGCAGCTTCGAGGGGGGGACTGAAGCTTTCTTT. Full variable domain (outside the CDR3, taken from reference TRBV13 and TRBJ1-1): AAGVIQSPRHLIKEKRETATLKCYPIPRHDTVYWYQQGPGQDPQFLISFYEKMQSDKGSIPDRFSAQQFSDYHSELNMSSLELGDSALYFCASSFEGGTEAFFGQGTRLTVV.